This is a list of T cell receptor beta chains from one sample in a study of CD8 T cells in ankylosing spondylitis. TCRdb reprocessed the 5' RACE reads via MiXCR and lists one record per CDR3 protein. The sample shows around 490,000 distinct CDR3 sequences, about 5% of them seen only once. The sequenced sample consisted of blood, either unsorted or a sorted T cell fraction (not recorded which). Source of these receptors: a male donor with ankylosing spondylitis. Both conserved end residues are part of each CDR3. A D gene is named only where the DNA matches it firmly. The size field is filled for only some rows; it gives once, few, many or a size class.

CDR3 DNA	CDR3 protein	V gene	J gene	D gene	clone size	CDR3 length
TGCAGTGCTAGAGGTTTAGGGACGAACGAGCAGTACTTC	CSARGLGTNEQYF	TRBV20-1	TRBJ2-7	-	many	13
TGCGCCAGCAGCTTGGATGTCTTTTTGAGCACAGATACGCAGTATTTT	CASSLDVFLSTDTQYF	TRBV5-1	TRBJ2-3	-	few	16
TGTGCCAGCAGTAACCCATGGGGGAAGAGCAGCACCGGGGAGCTGTTTTTT	CASSNPWGKSSTGELFF	TRBV6-2/TRBV6-3	TRBJ2-2	-	few	17
TGTGCCAGCAGCCAAGGAAATCTGGACAATGAGCAGTTCTTC	CASSQGNLDNEQFF	TRBV4-2	TRBJ2-1	-	many	14
TGCGCCAGCAGCCAAGGGCCTAACACCGGGGAGCTGTTTTTT	CASSQGPNTGELFF	TRBV4-3	TRBJ2-2	-	few	14
TGCAGTGCTCTAGGGGGAGTATTAGATACGCAGTATTTT	CSALGGVLDTQYF	TRBV20-1	TRBJ2-3	-	-	13
TGCAGTGCTAGAGATCGTCGCCGCGGGATATACAATGAGCAGTTCTTC	CSARDRRRGIYNEQFF	TRBV20-1	TRBJ2-1	-	many	16
TGCAGTGCTAGAGGGCCGGCCATGGGCTGGGAGGCTTTCTTT	CSARGPAMGWEAFF	TRBV20-1	TRBJ1-1	-	many	14
TGTGCCAGCAGCTCAGACATAACCTACGAGCAGTACTTC	CASSSDITYEQYF	TRBV7-9	TRBJ2-7	-	many	13
TGTGCCAGCAGCTCAGGGGCTAGCCCGGAGACCCAGTACTTC	CASSSGASPETQYF	TRBV7-2	TRBJ2-5	-	-	14
TGTGCCAGCAGTTTGTGGGGGGGATACACTGAAGCTTTCTTT	CASSLWGGYTEAFF	TRBV6-5	TRBJ1-1	-	many	14
TGTGCCAGCTCAGAGCGGACGAACACCGGGGAGCTGTTTTTT	CASSERTNTGELFF	TRBV18	TRBJ2-2	-	many	14
TGTGCCAGCAGCCAAGTACTAGCGGGAGGGACCGGGGAGCTGTTTTTT	CASSQVLAGGTGELFF	TRBV4-2	TRBJ2-2	TRBD2	many	16